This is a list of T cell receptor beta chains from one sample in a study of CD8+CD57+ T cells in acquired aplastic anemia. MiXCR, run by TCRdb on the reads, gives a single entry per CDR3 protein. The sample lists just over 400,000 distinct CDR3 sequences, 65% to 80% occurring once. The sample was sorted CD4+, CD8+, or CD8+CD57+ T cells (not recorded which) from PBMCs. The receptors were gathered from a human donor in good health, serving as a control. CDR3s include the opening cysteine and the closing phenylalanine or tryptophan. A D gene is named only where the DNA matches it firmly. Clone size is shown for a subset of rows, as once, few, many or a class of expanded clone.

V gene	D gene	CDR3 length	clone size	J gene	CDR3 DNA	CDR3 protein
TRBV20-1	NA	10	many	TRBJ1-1	TGCAGTGCTAGGTCAGGACAAGCTTTCTTT	CSARSGQAFF
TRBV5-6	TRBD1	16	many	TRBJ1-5	TGTGCCAGCAGCGAAAGAGGACAGGGCGGCAATCAGCCCCAGCATTTT	CASSERGQGGNQPQHF
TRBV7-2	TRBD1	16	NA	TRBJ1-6	TGTGCCAGCAGCTCCGGGACAGGATTCTATAATTCACCCCTCCACTTT	CASSSGTGFYNSPLHF
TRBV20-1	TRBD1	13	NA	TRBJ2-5	TGCAGTGCTAAGGACAGGCGGACTCCACCCCAGTACTTC	CSAKDRRTPPQYF
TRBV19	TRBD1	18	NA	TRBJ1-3	TGTGCCAGTAGTGACTCACCTTCCCGGACAGGGGCTGGAAACACCATATATTTT	CASSDSPSRTGAGNTIYF
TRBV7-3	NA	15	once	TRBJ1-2	TGTGCCAGCACCTTAGAGCGGTCAGGAAACTATGGCTACACCTTC	CASTLERSGNYGYTF
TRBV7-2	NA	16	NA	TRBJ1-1	TGTGCCAGCAGCTTAGCGCCCGGCGGGACTAGAAGATCAGCTTTCTTT	CASSLAPGGTRRSAFF
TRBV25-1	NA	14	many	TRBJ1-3	TGTGCCAGCAGTGCAGGAGTTAACGGAAACACCATATATTTT	CASSAGVNGNTIYF
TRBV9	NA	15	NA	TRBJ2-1	TGTGCCAGCAGCTTAGGGAAACCCGCTACTATTTGGGAGTTCTTC	CASSLGKPATIWEFF
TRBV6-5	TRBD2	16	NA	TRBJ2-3	TGTGCCAGCAGTCGAGAGGGACTAGACACGAAAGATACGCAGTATTTT	CASSREGLDTKDTQYF
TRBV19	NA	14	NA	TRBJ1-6	TGTGCCAGTAGTAGGGCCCAACGGGATACGCAGTATTTTTTT	CASSRAQRDTQYFF
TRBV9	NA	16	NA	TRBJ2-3	TGTGCCAGCAGTTCCCGAACGCGGGTCTACGAAGAGACGCAGTATTTT	CASSSRTRVYEETQYF
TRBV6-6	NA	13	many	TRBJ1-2	TGTGCCAGCAGTTTTTCGGTTAACTATGGCTACACCTTC	CASSFSVNYGYTF
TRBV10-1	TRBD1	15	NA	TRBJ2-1	TGCGCCAGCAGCGCCGGGACAGACACCTACAATGAGCAGTTCTTC	CASSAGTDTYNEQFF
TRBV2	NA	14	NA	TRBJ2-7	TGTGCCAGCAGTGAGTCGGGGCTAGTGGAAGAGCAGTACTTC	CASSESGLVEEQYF
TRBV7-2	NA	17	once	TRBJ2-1	TGTGCCAGCAGCGTAGCCGAGGCCACAGATACGCAGAATGAGCAGTTCTTC	CASSVAEATDTQNEQFF
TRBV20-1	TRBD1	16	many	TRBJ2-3	TGCAGTGCTAGGGACGGGACAGGGGTTCAGACAGATACGCAGTATTTT	CSARDGTGVQTDTQYF
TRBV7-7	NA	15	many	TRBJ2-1	TGTGCCAGCAGCTCCCTTGCGGGGATATTTAGTGAGCAGTTCTTC	CASSSLAGIFSEQFF
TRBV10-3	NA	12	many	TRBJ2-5	TGTGCCATCAGGGCCTTTGGAGAGACCCAGTACTTC	CAIRAFGETQYF
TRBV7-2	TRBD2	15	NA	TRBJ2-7	TGTGCCAGCAGCATCGCGACTAGCGGGGCTCGGACCTACTACTTC	CASSIATSGARTYYF
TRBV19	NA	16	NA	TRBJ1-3	TGTGCCAGTAGTTCGCCGGGACCGAGCACTGGATACACCATATATTTT	CASSSPGPSTGYTIYF
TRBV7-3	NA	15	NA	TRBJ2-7	TGTGCCAGCAGCTTAATTTCGTGTGGGGGTTACGCGCAGTACTTC	CASSLISCGGYAQYF
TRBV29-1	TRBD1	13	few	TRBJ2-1	TGCAGCGTTTCGGGACAGGGGGTCGATGAGCAGTTCTTC	CSVSGQGVDEQFF
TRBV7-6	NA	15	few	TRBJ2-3	TGTGCCAGCAGCTTAGGCCTACCTAGCACAGATACGCAGTATTTT	CASSLGLPSTDTQYF
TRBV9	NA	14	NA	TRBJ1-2	TGTGCCAGCAGCTCGCTACAGAGGTTAGGGGGCTACACCTTC	CASSSLQRLGGYTF
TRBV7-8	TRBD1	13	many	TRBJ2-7	TGTGCCAGCAGACGGACAGGCGGCTACGAGCAGTACTTC	CASRRTGGYEQYF
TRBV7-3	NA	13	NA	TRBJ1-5	TGTGCCAGTAACCCACAAGGCAATCAGCCCCAGCATTTT	CASNPQGNQPQHF
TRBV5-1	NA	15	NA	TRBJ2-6	TGCGCCAGCAGCTTGGAGGCGATCTCTGGCAACGTCCTGACTTTC	CASSLEAISGNVLTF
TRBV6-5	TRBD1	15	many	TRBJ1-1	TGTGCCAGCAGATACCAAGTCCGGGACAGCGGCGGAGCTTTCTTT	CASRYQVRDSGGAFF
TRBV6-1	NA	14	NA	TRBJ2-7	TGTGCCAGCAGTGAGTTACAGGACACCTACGAGCAGTACTTC	CASSELQDTYEQYF
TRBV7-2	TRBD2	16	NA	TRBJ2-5	TGTGCCAGCAGCTCGTTGGCCGGGGGGAGGCTAGGGGCCCAGTACTTC	CASSSLAGGRLGAQYF
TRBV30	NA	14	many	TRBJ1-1	TGTGCCTGGAGTGTACCCCAGGGTAACGCTGAAGCTTTCTTT	CAWSVPQGNAEAFF
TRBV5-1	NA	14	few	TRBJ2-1	TGCGCCAGCAGCTTGGGACAGGCGAACACTGAGCAGTTCTTC	CASSLGQANTEQFF
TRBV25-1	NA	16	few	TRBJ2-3	TGTGCCAGCAGCTTGAGCTGGGCTGGGGGCACAGATACGCAGTATTTT	CASSLSWAGGTDTQYF